These 7 T cell receptor beta chains were all obtained from the same sample, sequenced in a study of naive and memory T cell subsets. Both TRBC1 and TRBC2 were covered by a beta constant-region primer of two equimolar oligonucleotides. From the UMI-ligation and nested PCR reads, TCRdb called clonotypes with MiXCR, one entry per CDR3 protein. The table lists about 85,000 distinct CDR3 sequences, approximately 14% of them singletons, with 0.9% to 0.95% in the top ten. Sequenced material: central memory CD4+ T cells from blood. These TCRs come from a human donor in good health.

The chain recombines TRBV10-2 with TRBJ2-1, with D unclear. There are 14 residues in the CDR3. V was cut by 0 bases and J by 6 bases, with 9 bases left in between. CDR1 and CDR2 from the germline V gene are WSHSY and SAAADI. The CDR3 bases are TGCGCCAGCAGTGAGTCCTGGGCGAGCAATGAGCAGTTCTTC. Protein: CASSESWASNEQFF.

The chain is built from TRBV9 and TRBJ2-2, with TRBD2 as a possible D gene (6 bases). CDR3 length: 14 residues. The germline gives CDR1 SGDLS, CDR2 YYNGEE. The germline V and J ends were trimmed by 2 bases and 4 bases, with 9 bases remaining between them. CDR3 sequence: CASSVAGFTGELFF. DNA for the CDR3: TGTGCCAGCAGCGTTGCGGGGTTCACCGGGGAGCTGTTTTTT.

This rearrangement joins TRBV7-8 to TRBJ2-4; maybe TRBD2 (5 bases). Trimming pared 5 bases from V and 7 bases from J, leaving 15 bases between. The CDR3 consists of 14 residues. Per germline, CDR1 SGHVS and CDR2 FQNEAQ. CDR3 loop: CASSRSELGNIQYF. CDR3 DNA sequence: TGTGCCAGCAGCCGTAGCGAGCTCGGGAACATTCAGTACTTC.

The V call is TRBV19, the J call TRBJ1-2; D might be TRBD1 (6 bases). The germline V gene encodes CDR1 LNHDA and CDR2 SQIVND (reference sequence). The V end was cut by 7 bases, the J end by 5 bases, with 26 bases between. The CDR3 totals 17 residues. The CDR3 protein is CASNRRSGTTLPYGYTF. CDR3 bases: TGTGCCAGTAACCGTCGCAGTGGGACAACTTTACCTTATGGCTACACCTTC.

J is TRBJ2-5 and V is TRBV4-1, with TRBD2 matching over 7 bases. The CDR3 has 16 residues. V lost 4 bases to trimming and J lost 4 bases; unmatched junction nucleotides: 12. Per the germline V gene, CDR1 is MGHRA and CDR2 is YSYEKL. The CDR3 DNA follows: TGCGCCAGCAGCCTTGGGAGGGGCGACCCGGGAGAGACCCAGTACTTC. Its translation: CASSLGRGDPGETQYF.

V is TRBV20-1 and J is TRBJ1-5; a possible D gene is TRBD1 (6 bases). Trimming removed 2 bases at V and 5 bases at J, with 13 bases between. Germline CDR1 DFQATT, CDR2 SNEGSKA (reference sequence). The CDR3 extends over 14 amino acids. This chain's CDR3 is CSARSDNRDQPQHF. The CDR3 coding sequence is TGCAGTGCTAGATCGGACAACAGGGATCAGCCCCAGCATTTT.

This clonotype has a handful of counts. This sequence joins TRBV5-4 and TRBJ2-5, with 8 bases aligning to TRBD1. The germline V gene encodes CDR1 SGHNT and CDR2 YYREEE (reference sequence). The trim removed 4 bases at V and 5 bases at J, leaving 10 bases unmatched. This CDR3 is 15 amino acids long. The DNA for the CDR3 is TGTGCCAGCAGCCGAGGGGCAGGGGGCTCGGAGACCCAGTACTTC. Protein: CASSRGAGGSETQYF.